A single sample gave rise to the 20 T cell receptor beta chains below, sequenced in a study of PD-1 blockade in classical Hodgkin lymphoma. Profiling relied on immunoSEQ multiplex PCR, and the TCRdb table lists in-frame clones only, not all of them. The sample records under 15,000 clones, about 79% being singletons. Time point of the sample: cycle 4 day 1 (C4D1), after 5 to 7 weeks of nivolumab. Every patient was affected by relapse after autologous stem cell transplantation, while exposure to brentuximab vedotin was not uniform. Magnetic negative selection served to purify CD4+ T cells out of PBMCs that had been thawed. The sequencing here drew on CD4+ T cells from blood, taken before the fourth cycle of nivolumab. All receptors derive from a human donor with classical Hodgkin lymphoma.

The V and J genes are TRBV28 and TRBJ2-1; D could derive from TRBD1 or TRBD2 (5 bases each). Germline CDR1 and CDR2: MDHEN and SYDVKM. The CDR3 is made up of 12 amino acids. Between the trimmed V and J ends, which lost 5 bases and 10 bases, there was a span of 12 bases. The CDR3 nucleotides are TGTGCCAGCAGTCAGGGAGAACGGGAGCAGTTCTTC. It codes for CASSQGEREQFF.

The CDR3 nucleotides are TGTGCCAGCAGCTTGGCCGGCCCGGGGACCCAGTACTTC. It encodes CASSLAGPGTQYF. The chain links TRBV5-6 to TRBJ2-5; D uncertain. The length of the CDR3 is 13 residues. V was pared by 0 bases and J by 7 bases, with 10 bases between. Germline CDR1 SGHDT, CDR2 YYEEEE.

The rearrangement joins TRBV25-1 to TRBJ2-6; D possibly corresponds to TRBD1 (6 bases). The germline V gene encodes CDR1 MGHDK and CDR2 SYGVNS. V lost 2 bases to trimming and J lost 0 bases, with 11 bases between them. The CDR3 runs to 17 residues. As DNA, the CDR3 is TGTGCCAGCAGTGAAAACAGGGCCAGCTCTGGGGCCAACGTCCTGACTTTC. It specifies CASSENRASSGANVLTF.

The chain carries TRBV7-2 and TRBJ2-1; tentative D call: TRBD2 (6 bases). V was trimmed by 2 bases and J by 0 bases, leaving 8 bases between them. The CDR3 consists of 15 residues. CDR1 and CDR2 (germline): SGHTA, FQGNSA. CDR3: CASSLHGGSYNEQFF. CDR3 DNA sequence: TGTGCCAGCAGCTTACACGGGGGCTCCTACAATGAGCAGTTCTTC.

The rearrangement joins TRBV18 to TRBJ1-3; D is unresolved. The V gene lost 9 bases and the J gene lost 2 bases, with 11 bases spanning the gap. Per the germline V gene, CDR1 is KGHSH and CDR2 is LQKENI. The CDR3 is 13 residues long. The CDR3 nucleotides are TGTGCCAGTATCCGGGATCCTGGAAACACCATATATTTT. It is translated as CASIRDPGNTIYF. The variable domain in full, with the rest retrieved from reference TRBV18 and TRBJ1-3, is NAGVMQNPRHLVRRRGQEARLRCSPMKGHSHVYWYRQLPEEGLKFMVYLQKENIIDESGMPKERFSAEFPKEGPSILRIQQVVRGDSAAYFCASIRDPGNTIYFGEGSWLTVV.

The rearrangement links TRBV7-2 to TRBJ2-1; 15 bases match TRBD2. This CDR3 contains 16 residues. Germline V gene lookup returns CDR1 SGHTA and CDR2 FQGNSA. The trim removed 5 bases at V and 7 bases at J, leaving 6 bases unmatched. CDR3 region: CASSLGLAGGGNEQFF. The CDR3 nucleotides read TGTGCCAGCAGCCTCGGACTAGCGGGAGGGGGAAATGAGCAGTTCTTC.

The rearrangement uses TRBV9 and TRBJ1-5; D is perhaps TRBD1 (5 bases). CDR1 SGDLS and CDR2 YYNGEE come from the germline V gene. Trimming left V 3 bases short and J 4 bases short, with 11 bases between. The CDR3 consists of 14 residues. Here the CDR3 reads CASSAGNFNQPQHF. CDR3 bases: TGTGCCAGCAGCGCAGGGAATTTTAATCAGCCCCAGCATTTT.

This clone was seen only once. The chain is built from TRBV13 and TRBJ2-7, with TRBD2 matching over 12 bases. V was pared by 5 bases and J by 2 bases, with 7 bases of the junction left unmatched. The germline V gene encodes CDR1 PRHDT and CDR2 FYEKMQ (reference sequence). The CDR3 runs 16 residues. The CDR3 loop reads CASSATLAGGPYEQYF. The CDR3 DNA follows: TGTGCCAGCAGCGCGACCCTAGCGGGGGGGCCCTACGAGCAGTACTTC.

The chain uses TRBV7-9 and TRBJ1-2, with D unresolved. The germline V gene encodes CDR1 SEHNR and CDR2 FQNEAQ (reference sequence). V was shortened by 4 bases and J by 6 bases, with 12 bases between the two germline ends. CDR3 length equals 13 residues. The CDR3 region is CASSSGGRDGYTF. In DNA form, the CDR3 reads TGTGCCAGCAGCTCTGGTGGAAGGGATGGCTACACCTTC.

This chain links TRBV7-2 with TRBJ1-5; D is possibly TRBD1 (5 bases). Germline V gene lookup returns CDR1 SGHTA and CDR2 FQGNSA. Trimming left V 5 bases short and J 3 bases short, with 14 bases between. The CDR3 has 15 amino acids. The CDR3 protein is CASSLVGGINQPQHF. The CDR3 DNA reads TGTGCCAGCAGCCTAGTCGGGGGGATCAATCAGCCCCAGCATTTT.

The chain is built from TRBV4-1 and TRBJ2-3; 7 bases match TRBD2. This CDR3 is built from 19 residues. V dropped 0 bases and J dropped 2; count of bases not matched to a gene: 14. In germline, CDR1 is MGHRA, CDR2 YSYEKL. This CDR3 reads CASSQDIEVAGKNTDTQYF. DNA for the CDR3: TGCGCCAGCAGCCAAGATATCGAGGTAGCGGGTAAGAACACAGATACGCAGTATTTT.

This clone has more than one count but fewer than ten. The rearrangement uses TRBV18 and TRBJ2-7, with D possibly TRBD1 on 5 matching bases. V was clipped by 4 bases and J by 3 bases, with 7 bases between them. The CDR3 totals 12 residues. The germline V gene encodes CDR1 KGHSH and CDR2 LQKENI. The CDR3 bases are TGTGCCAGCTCACAGGGGTTCTACGAGCAGTACTTC. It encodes CASSQGFYEQYF.

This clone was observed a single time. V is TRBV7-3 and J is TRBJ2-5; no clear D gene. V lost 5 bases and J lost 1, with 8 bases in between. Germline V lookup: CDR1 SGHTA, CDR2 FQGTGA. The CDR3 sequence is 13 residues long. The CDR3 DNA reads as TGTGCCAGCAGCAGAGCGACCCAAGAGACCCAGTACTTC. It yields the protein CASSRATQETQYF.

CDR3 loop: CASSLPTGLYGYTF. CDR3 DNA sequence: TGCGCCAGCAGCCTCCCGACAGGTTTATATGGCTACACCTTC. The chain joins TRBV5-1 to TRBJ1-2; possibly TRBD1 for D (6 bases). This CDR3 has 14 amino acids. Trimming cost V 4 bases and J 5 bases, with 15 bases left between them. Per the germline V gene, CDR1 is SGHRS and CDR2 is YFSETQ.

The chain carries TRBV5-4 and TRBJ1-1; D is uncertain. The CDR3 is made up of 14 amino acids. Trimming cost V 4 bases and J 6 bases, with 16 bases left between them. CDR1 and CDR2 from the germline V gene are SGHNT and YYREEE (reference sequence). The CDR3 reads CASSVNRNRAEAFF. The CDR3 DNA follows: TGTGCCAGCAGCGTGAACAGAAACAGAGCTGAAGCTTTCTTT.

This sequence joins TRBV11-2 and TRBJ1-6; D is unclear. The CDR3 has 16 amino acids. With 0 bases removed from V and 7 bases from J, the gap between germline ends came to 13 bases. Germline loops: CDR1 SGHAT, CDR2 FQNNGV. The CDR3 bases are TGTGCCAGCAGCTTAGATAGGTTAGGTTGGAATTCACCCCTCCACTTT. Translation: CASSLDRLGWNSPLHF.

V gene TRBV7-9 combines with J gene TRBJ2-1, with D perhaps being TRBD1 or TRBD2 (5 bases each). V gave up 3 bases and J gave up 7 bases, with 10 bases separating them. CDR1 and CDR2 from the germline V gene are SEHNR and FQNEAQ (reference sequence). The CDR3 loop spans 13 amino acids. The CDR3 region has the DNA TGTGCCAGCAGCTTTTCAGGGAGTAATGAGCAGTTCTTC. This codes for CASSFSGSNEQFF.

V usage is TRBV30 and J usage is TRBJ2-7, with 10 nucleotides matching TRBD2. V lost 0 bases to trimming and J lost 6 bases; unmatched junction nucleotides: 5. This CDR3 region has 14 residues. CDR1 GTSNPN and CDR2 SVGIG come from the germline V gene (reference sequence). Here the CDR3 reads CAWSVSLAGVEQYF. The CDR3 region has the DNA TGTGCCTGGAGTGTAAGCCTAGCGGGAGTCGAGCAGTACTTC.

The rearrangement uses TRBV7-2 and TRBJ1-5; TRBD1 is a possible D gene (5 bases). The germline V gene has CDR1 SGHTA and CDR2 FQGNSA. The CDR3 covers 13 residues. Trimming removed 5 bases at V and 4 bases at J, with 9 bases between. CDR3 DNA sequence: TGTGCCAGCAGCGGAACAGGAAATCAGCCCCAGCATTTT. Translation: CASSGTGNQPQHF.

CDR3 DNA sequence: TGTGCCAGCAGCTTGGGCCCCGGGACAGGGCCAGAGACCCAGTACTTC. It is translated as CASSLGPGTGPETQYF. This rearrangement joins TRBV5-5 to TRBJ2-5; 9 bases align to TRBD1. This CDR3 is 16 amino acids long. Per germline, CDR1 SGHKS and CDR2 YYEKEE (reference sequence). The V gene end was trimmed by 0 bases and the J gene end by 4 bases; junction bases not matched to a gene: 7.